These T cell receptor beta chains were read from a single sample in a study of blood T cell repertoires in COVID-19. Method: immunoSEQ multiplex PCR; TCRdb's copy keeps in-frame clones and lacks some. The sample yields some 290,000 clones, 81% seen once. The specimen sequenced was peripheral blood. These receptors all stem from a woman aged 60-75 years with active or convalescent COVID-19. CDR3s include the opening cysteine and the closing phenylalanine or tryptophan. The D gene is left open where the match is weak. Only part of the rows carry a size: once, few, many, or a class if the clone is expanded.

.,TRBD2,TRBJ2-5,TRBV10-3,TGTGCCATCAGCCGCGGGGACGGTAGGGAGGGAGAGACCCAGTACTTC,CAISRGDGREGETQYF
once,.,TRBJ1-1,TRBV7-3,TGTGCCAGCAGCCCCTCATTTGACTTCGGCACTGAAGCTTTCTTT,CASSPSFDFGTEAFF
once,TRBD1,TRBJ2-2,TRBV14,TGTGCCAGCAGCCAAGTCCCCAGGGGGTTCACCGGGGAGCTGTTTTTT,CASSQVPRGFTGELFF
once,.,TRBJ2-3,TRBV4-3,TGCGCCAGCAGCCAAGATCCGAGCTTAGCAGGGGCGAGTACGCAGTATTTT,CASSQDPSLAGASTQYF
.,TRBD1,TRBJ2-7,TRBV5-6,TGTGCCAGCAGTCGGGACAGGGGGACTTTCGAGCAGTACTTC,CASSRDRGTFEQYF
once,.,TRBJ2-6,TRBV5-1,TGCGCCAGCAGCTGGAGATCTGGGGCCAACGTCCTGACTTTC,CASSWRSGANVLTF
.,.,TRBJ2-2,TRBV19,TGTGCCAGTCGTACAGGGATGAACACCGGGGAGCTGTTTTTT,CASRTGMNTGELFF
.,TRBD2,TRBJ2-1,TRBV5-1,TGCGCCAGCAGCGTGGTACTGCTAAGCGGGGGGTCCAATGAGCAGTTCTTC,CASSVVLLSGGSNEQFF
many,TRBD2,TRBJ2-3,TRBV18,TGTGCCAGCTTCCTTAGCGGGGACCCCACAGATACGCAGTATTTT,CASFLSGDPTDTQYF
once,.,TRBJ1-6,TRBV9,TGTGCCAGCAGCCCCCCAGGGCGGAATTCACCCCTCCACTTT,CASSPPGRNSPLHF
.,TRBD1,TRBJ1-6,TRBV7-9,TGTGCCAGCAGCTTAGATACAGGGGGCTATAATTCACCCCTCCACTTT,CASSLDTGGYNSPLHF